This TCR beta chain was identified during a study of shared clonotypes between healthy human individuals. The table lists this clone with a few counts. What it binds is not known. The assay was run at deep level. Bulk PBMC genomic DNA spanned ten immunoSEQ deep plates. The table came from immunoSEQ multiplex PCR; TCRdb's copy has only in-frame clones and leaves some out. In the table there are a few hundred thousand clones, roughly four fifths of which are singletons. None of the donors, who were healthy HIV-negative adults, had recently had acute infections or vaccinations. This CDR3 spans 15 amino acids. Overall study results and limits: Measured sharing among donors was expected to vary with sequencing depth.

The sequencing sample was made of PBMCs. V and J are TRBV21-1 and TRBJ2-3; the DNA was not compared with TRBD1, the D call given in the table. TRBV21-1 is a listed pseudogene. The clonotype comes from a woman in her thirties or forties in good health. Some clones in this sample may be carry-over from other donors' samples. CDR3 amino acids: CASSMKGPCTDTQYF. The CDR3 DNA reads TGTGCCAGCAGCATGAAGGGGCCCTGCACAGATACGCAGTATTTT.